The 10 T cell receptor beta chains reported below all come from one sample, sequenced in a study of cytomegalovirus exposure and HLA in healthy donors. Use of 60 Vbeta and 13 Jbeta primers characterized the PCR. Clones were read by immunoSEQ multiplex PCR, and TCRdb kept only the in-frame ones, dropping some. The table records about 160,000 clones, about 80% of them present only once. The sequenced sample consisted of PBMCs. The receptors come from a man aged 18 to 35 in good health and CMV-seropositive.

The chain links TRBV15 to TRBJ2-7; TRBD1 is a possible D gene (7 bases). The CDR3 totals 16 residues. Per the germline V gene, CDR1 is LNHNV and CDR2 is YYDKDF (reference sequence). V lost 4 bases and J lost 2, with 18 bases in between. CDR3 DNA sequence: TGTGCCACCAGCAAGCAGGGGGGATACCCAACCTACGAGCAGTACTTC. Protein: CATSKQGGYPTYEQYF.

The gene calls are TRBV6-6 and TRBJ2-2; perhaps TRBD1 as D (5 bases). The germline V and J ends were trimmed by 0 bases and 7 bases, with 12 bases remaining between them. This CDR3 spans 15 amino acids. CDR1 and CDR2 from the germline V gene are MNHNY and SVGAGI (reference sequence). CDR3 coding DNA: TGTGCCAGCAGTTACTCGGTAGGGGAACACGGGGAGCTGTTTTTT. This translates into CASSYSVGEHGELFF.

The rearrangement links TRBV4-1 to TRBJ2-5, with a tentative D call TRBD1 (6 bases). The J call is uncertain, as TRBJ2-7 better fits the DNA end. The CDR3 has 14 amino acids. Germline CDR1 MGHRA, CDR2 YSYEKL. CDR3 bases: TGCGCCAGCGCCACAGGGATGGGACCCTACGAGCAGTACTTC. Its protein is CASATGMGPYEQYF.

The V gene is TRBV6-4, the J gene TRBJ2-5; tentatively, D is TRBD1 (6 bases). The germline V gene encodes CDR1 MRHNA and CDR2 SNTAGT. The CDR3 is made up of 17 amino acids. Trimming removed 0 bases at V and 3 bases at J, with 17 bases between. CDR3 DNA: TGTGCCAGCAGTGACTCGAGGGCCGGACAGACAAAAGAGACCCAGTACTTC. Translated, it gives CASSDSRAGQTKETQYF.

This rearrangement joins TRBV5-1 to TRBJ2-7; possibly TRBD2 for D (8 bases). The V end lost 6 bases, the J end lost 0 bases, and 16 bases lay between the germline ends. Germline V gene sequence: CDR1 SGHRS, CDR2 YFSETQ. This CDR3 is 15 amino acids long. CDR3: CASNPGGTDSYEQYF. The CDR3 DNA follows: TGCGCCAGCAACCCGGGAGGGACAGACTCCTACGAGCAGTACTTC. Supplemented by reference TRBV5-1 and TRBJ2-7, the full variable domain reads KAGVTQTPRYLIKTRGQQVTLSCSPISGHRSVSWYQQTPGQGLQFLFEYFSETQRNKGNFPGRFSGRQFSNSRSEMNVSTLELGDSALYLCASNPGGTDSYEQYFGPGTRLTVT.

This clone showed up just a few times. The chain carries TRBV27 and TRBJ2-2, with TRBD1 identical over 7 bases. Germline lookup yields CDR1 MNHEY and CDR2 SMNVEV (reference sequence). The trim removed 6 bases at V and 1 base at J, leaving 5 bases unmatched. This CDR3 region has 15 residues. The CDR3 coding sequence is TGTGCCAGCAGGAGACAGGGATGGAACACCGGGGAGCTGTTTTTT. Its protein is CASRRQGWNTGELFF.

This chain joins TRBV9 and TRBJ1-5, with D unresolved. Deletions cut 4 bases from V and 5 bases from J, with 13 bases between. This CDR3 contains 14 residues. The germline gives CDR1 SGDLS, CDR2 YYNGEE. CDR3 nucleotides: TGTGCCAGCAGCCCGGGGAGCCGCGATCAGCCCCAGCATTTT. Residues: CASSPGSRDQPQHF. The whole variable domain, remainder taken from reference TRBV9 and TRBJ1-5, is DSGVTQTPKHLITATGQRVTLRCSPRSGDLSVYWYQQSLDQGLQFLIQYYNGEERAKGNILERFSAQQFPDLHSELNLSSLELGDSALYFCASSPGSRDQPQHFGDGTRLSIL.

The rearrangement uses TRBV7-6 and TRBJ2-5; 9 bases fit TRBD2. Germline-derived CDR1 and CDR2 are SGHVS and FNYEAQ. The CDR3 consists of 16 residues. V was pared by 5 bases and J by 2 bases, with 9 bases of the junction left unmatched. The CDR3 sequence: CASSGILAGPQETQYF. In DNA, the CDR3 is TGTGCCAGCAGCGGCATACTAGCGGGCCCACAAGAGACCCAGTACTTC.

This sequence joins TRBV10-3 and TRBJ2-3, with D perhaps TRBD2 (5 bases). V lost 0 bases to trimming and J lost 6 bases, with 19 bases between them. Germline V gives CDR1 ENHRY, CDR2 SYGVKD. The CDR3 has 17 residues. The CDR3 region has the DNA TGTGCCATCAGTGAGTCCCCGGAAGTCCAGTCTAGCGATACGCAGTATTTT. It yields the protein CAISESPEVQSSDTQYF.

The CDR3 DNA is TGTGCCAGCAGCTTAGGCGGCGGGAGGGCCTATGAGACCCAGTACTTC. It encodes CASSLGGGRAYETQYF. The chain recombines TRBV7-9 with TRBJ2-5; 9 bases are a match to TRBD2. V lost 1 base to trimming and J lost 5 bases; unmatched junction nucleotides: 8. The CDR3 is made up of 16 amino acids. Germline V lookup: CDR1 SEHNR, CDR2 FQNEAQ (reference sequence).